This TCR beta chain was identified during a study of technical replicates of blood from a few donors. Germline CDR1 and CDR2: MDHEN and SYDVKM. The length of the CDR3 is 14 residues. Trimming left V 5 bases short and J 4 bases short, with 14 bases between. Clones were sequenced by immunoSEQ multiplex PCR, and TCRdb holds only the in-frame ones, with some missing. Of about 80,000 clones listed, roughly 98% are singletons. This clone occurred once. The TCR comes from a human donor in good health. The specimen was T cells isolated from PBMCs. The chain carries TRBV28 and TRBJ1-2, with a weak D call TRBD1 (6 bases). The CDR3, as DNA: TGTGCCAGCAGTAACTCGGACAGAACCTATGGCTACACCTTC. Its translation is CASSNSDRTYGYTF.